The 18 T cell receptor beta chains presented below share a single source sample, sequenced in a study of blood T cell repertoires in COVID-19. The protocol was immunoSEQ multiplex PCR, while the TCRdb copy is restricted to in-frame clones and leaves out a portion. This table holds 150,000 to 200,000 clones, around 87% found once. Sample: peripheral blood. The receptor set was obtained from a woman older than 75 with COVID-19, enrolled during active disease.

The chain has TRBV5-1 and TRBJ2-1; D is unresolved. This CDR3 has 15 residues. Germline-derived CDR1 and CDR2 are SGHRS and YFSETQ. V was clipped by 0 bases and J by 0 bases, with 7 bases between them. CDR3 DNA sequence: TGCGCCAGCAGCTTGGTTGTGAGCTCCTACAATGAGCAGTTCTTC. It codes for CASSLVVSSYNEQFF.

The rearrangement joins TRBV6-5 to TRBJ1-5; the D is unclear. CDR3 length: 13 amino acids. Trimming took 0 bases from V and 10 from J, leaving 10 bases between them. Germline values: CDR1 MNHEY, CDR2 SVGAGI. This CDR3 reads CASSYSAGSPQHF. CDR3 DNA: TGTGCCAGCAGTTACTCGGCGGGGTCACCCCAGCATTTT.

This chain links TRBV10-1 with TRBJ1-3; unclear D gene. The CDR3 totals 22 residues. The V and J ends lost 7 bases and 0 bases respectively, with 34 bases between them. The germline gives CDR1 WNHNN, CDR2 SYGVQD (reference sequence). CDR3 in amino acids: CASTPPSGPIPAFRFSGNTIYF. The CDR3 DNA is TGCGCCAGCACTCCCCCAAGCGGACCAATTCCTGCGTTTCGTTTCTCTGGAAACACCATATATTTT.

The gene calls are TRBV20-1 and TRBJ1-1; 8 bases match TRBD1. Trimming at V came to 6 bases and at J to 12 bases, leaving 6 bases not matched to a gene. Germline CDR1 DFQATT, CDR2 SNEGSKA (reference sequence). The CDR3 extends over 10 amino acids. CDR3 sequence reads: CSAGQDLSFF. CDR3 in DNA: TGCAGTGCGGGACAGGATCTCTCTTTCTTT.

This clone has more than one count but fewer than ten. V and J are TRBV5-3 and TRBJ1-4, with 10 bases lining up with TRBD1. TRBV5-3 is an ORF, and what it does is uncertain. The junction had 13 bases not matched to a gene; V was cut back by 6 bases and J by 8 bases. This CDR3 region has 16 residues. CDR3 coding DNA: TGTGCCAGAACAGAAGCAAGTGGGACAGGGGAAGAAAAACTGTTTTTT. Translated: CARTEASGTGEEKLFF.

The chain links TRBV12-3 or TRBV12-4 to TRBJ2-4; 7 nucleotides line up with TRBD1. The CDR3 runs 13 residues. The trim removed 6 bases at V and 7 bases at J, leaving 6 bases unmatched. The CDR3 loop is CASRGQLGNIQYF. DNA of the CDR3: TGTGCCAGCAGGGGACAGCTTGGCAACATTCAGTACTTC.

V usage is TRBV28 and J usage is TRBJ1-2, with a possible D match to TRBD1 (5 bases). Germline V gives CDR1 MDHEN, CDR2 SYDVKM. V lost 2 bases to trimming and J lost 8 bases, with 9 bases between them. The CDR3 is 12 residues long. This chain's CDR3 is CASSLKGRGYTF. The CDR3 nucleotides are TGTGCCAGCAGTTTAAAGGGGCGAGGCTACACCTTC.

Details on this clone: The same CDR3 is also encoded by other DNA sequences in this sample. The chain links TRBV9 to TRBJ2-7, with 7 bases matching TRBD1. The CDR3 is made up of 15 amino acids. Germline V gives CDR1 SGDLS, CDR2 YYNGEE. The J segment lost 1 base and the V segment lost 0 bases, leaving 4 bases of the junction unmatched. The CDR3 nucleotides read TGTGCCAGCAGCGTAGGACAGGGACCATCCTACGAGCAGTACTTC. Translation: CASSVGQGPSYEQYF.

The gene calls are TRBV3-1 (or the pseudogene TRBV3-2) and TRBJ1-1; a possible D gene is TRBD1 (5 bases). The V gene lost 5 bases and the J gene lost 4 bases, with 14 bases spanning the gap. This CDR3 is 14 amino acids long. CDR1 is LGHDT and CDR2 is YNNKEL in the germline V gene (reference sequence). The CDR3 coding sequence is TGTGCCAGCAGCGCTTACAGGAGTTTCACTGAAGCTTTCTTT. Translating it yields CASSAYRSFTEAFF.

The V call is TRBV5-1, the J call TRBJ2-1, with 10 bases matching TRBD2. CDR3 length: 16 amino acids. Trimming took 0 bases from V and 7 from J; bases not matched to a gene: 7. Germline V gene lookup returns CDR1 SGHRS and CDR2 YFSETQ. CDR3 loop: CASSLELAGVGNEQFF. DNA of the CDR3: TGCGCCAGCAGCTTGGAGCTAGCGGGAGTCGGTAATGAGCAGTTCTTC.

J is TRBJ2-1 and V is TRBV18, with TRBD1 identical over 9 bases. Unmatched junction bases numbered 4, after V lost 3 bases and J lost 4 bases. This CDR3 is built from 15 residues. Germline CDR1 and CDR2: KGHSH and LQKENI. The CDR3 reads CASSPGQGNYNEQFF. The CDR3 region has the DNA TGTGCCAGCTCACCGGGACAGGGTAATTACAATGAGCAGTTCTTC.

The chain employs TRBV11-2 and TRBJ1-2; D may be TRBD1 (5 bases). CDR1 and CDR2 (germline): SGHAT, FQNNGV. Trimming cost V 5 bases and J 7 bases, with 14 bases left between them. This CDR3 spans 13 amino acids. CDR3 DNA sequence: TGTGCCAGCAGCCCGACGGGGGGGTTTGGCTACACCTTC. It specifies CASSPTGGFGYTF.

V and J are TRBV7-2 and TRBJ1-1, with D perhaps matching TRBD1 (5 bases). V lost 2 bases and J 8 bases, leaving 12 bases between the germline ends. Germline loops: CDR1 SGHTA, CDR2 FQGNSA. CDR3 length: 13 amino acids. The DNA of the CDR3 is TGTGCCAGCAGCTTACCCGGGACTCCCGAAGCTTTCTTT. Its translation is CASSLPGTPEAFF.

The CDR3, as DNA: TGTGCCAGCAGCTTGGGGGGGAGTGACTCAGAGACCCAGTACTTC. Protein sequence: CASSLGGSDSETQYF. The chain has TRBV7-2 and TRBJ2-5, with 7 bases fitting TRBD2. The germline gives CDR1 SGHTA, CDR2 FQGNSA. V trimming: 3 bases; J trimming: 4 bases; junction bases outside the gene matches: 8. The CDR3 is 15 residues long.

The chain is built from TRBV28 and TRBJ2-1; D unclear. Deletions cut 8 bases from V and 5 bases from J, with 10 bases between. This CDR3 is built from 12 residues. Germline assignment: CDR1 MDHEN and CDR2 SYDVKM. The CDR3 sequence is CASRLTHNEQFF. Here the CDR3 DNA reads TGTGCCAGCCGCCTAACTCACAATGAGCAGTTCTTC.

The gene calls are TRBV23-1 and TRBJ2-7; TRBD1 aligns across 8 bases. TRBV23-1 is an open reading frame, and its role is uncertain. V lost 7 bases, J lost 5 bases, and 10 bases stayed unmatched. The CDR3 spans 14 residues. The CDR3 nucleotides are TGCGCCAGCACTCCTCCGTGGACAGGGAACGAGCAGTACTTC. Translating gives CASTPPWTGNEQYF.

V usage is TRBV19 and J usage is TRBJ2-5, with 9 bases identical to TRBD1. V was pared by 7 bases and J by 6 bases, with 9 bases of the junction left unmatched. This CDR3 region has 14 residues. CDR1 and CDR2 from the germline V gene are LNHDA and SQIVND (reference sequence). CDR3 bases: TGTGCCAGTAACACAGGGGGCGCCTTGAAGACCCAGTACTTC. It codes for CASNTGGALKTQYF.

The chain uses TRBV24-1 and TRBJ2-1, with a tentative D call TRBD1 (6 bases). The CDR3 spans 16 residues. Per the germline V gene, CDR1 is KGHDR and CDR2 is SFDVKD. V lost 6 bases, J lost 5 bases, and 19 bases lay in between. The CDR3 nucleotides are TGTGCCACCAGTCCACAGGGTACCCTTATTGACAATGAGCAGTTCTTC. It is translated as CATSPQGTLIDNEQFF.